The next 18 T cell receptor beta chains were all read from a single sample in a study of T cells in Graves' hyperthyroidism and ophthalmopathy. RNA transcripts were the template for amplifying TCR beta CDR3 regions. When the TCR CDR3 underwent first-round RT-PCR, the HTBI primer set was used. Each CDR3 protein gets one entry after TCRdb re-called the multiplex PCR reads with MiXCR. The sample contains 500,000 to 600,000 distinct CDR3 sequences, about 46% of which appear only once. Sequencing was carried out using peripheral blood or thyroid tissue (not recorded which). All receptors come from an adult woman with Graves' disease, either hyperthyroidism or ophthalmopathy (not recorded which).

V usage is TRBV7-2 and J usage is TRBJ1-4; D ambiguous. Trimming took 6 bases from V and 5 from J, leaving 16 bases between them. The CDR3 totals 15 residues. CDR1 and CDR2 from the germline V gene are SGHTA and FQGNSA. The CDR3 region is CASSYLGDDNEKLFF. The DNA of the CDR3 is TGTGCCAGCAGTTATCTTGGCGATGACAATGAAAAACTGTTTTTT.

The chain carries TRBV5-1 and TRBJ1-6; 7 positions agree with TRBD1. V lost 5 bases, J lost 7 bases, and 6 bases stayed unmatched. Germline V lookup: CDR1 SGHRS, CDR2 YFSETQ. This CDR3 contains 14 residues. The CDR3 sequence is CASSHDRVNSPLHF. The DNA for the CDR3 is TGCGCCAGCAGTCACGACAGGGTAAATTCACCCCTCCACTTT.

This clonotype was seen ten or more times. The CDR3 region is CASSFRLAGELFF. CDR3 nucleotide sequence: TGTGCCAGCAGCTTTAGGTTGGCCGGGGAGCTGTTTTTT. This chain connects TRBV7-2 to TRBJ2-2; unclear D gene. In germline, CDR1 is SGHTA, CDR2 FQGNSA. This CDR3 contains 13 residues. V lost 3 bases, J lost 6 bases, and 8 bases lay in between.

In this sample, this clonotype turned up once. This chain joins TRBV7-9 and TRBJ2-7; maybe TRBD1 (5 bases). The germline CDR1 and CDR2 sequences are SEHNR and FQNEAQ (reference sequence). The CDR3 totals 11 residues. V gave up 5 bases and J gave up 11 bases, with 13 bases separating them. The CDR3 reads CASSDQTEEYF. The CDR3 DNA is TGTGCCAGCAGCGACCAGACAGAGGAGTACTTC.

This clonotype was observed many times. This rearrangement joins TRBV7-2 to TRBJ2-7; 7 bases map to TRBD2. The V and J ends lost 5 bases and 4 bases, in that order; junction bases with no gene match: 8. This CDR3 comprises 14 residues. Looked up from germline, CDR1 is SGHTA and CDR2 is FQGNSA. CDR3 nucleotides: TGTGCCAGCAGCCCAAGACTAGCCGGTTACGAGCAGTACTTC. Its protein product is CASSPRLAGYEQYF.

CDR3 coding DNA: TGTGCCAGCAGCCGCTCCCGGCCGCTCGAGAACACCATATATTTT. It encodes CASSRSRPLENTIYF. The J gene is TRBJ1-3, the V gene TRBV7-9, with no clear D. This CDR3 has 15 amino acids. CDR1 and CDR2 from the germline V gene are SEHNR and FQNEAQ (reference sequence). V was trimmed by 5 bases and J by 7 bases, leaving 18 bases between them. Variable domain in full (rest from reference TRBV7-9 and TRBJ1-3): DTGVSQNPRHKITKRGQNVTFRCDPISEHNRLYWYRQTLGQGPEFLTYFQNEAQLEKSRLLSDRFSAERPKGSFSTLEIQRTEQGDSAMYLCASSRSRPLENTIYFGEGSWLTVV.

CDR3: CAIRGGQGGTYEQYF. The CDR3 region has the DNA TGTGCCATCAGGGGGGGACAGGGAGGGACCTACGAGCAGTACTTC. The chain joins TRBV10-3 to TRBJ2-7; 9 nucleotides line up with TRBD1. The V gene end was trimmed by 6 bases and the J gene end by 2 bases; junction bases not matched to a gene: 8. Germline CDR1 is ENHRY and CDR2 is SYGVKD. The CDR3 totals 15 residues.

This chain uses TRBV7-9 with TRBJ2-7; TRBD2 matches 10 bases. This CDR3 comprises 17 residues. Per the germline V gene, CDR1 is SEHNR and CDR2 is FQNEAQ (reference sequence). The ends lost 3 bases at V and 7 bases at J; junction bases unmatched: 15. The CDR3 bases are TGTGCCAGCAGCTTGGGAGGGCTAGCGGGAGCCTCGGGGGAGCAGTACTTC. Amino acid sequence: CASSLGGLAGASGEQYF.

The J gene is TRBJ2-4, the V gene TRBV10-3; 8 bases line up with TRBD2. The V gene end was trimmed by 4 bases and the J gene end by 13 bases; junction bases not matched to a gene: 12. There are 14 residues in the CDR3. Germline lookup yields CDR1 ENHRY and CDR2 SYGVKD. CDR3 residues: CAISVAGGFDEQYF. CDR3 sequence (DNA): TGTGCCATCAGTGTGGCGGGAGGATTCGATGAGCAGTACTTC.

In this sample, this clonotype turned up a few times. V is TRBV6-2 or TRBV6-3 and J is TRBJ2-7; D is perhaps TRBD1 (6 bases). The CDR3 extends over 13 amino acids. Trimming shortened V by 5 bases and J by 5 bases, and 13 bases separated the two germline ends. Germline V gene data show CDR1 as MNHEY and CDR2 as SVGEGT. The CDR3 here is CASSVVRDNEQYF. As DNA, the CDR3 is TGTGCCAGCAGTGTAGTCCGGGACAACGAGCAGTACTTC.

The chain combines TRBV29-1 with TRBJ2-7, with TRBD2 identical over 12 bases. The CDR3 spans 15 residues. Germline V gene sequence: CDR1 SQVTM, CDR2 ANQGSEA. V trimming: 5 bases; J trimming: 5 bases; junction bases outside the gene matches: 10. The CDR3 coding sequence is TGCAGCGTTCAAACTGGACTAGCGGGAATTGACGAGCAGTACTTC. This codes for CSVQTGLAGIDEQYF.

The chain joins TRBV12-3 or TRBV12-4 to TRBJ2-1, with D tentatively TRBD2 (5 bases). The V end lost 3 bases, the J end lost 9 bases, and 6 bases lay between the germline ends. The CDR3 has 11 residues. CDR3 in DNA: TGTGCCAGCAGTTTTGGAGGTGAGCAGTTCTTC. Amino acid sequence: CASSFGGEQFF.

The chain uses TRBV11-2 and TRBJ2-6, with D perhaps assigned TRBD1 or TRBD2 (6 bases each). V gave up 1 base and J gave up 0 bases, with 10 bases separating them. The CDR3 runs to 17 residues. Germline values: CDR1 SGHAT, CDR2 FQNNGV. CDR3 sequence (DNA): TGTGCCAGCAGCTTAGGTGGAGGGGGCTCTGGGGCCAACGTCCTGACTTTC. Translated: CASSLGGGGSGANVLTF.

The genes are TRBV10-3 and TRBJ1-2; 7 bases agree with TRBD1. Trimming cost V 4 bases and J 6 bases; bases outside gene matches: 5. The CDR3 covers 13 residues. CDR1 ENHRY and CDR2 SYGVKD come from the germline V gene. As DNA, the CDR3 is TGTGCCATCAGTGCCGACAGGGTCGATGGCTACACCTTC. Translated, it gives CAISADRVDGYTF.

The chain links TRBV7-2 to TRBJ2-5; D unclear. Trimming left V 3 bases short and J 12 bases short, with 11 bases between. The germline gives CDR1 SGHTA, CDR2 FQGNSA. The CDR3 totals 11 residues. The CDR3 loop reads CASSFMGYKYF. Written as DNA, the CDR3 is TGTGCCAGCAGCTTTATGGGGTATAAGTACTTC.

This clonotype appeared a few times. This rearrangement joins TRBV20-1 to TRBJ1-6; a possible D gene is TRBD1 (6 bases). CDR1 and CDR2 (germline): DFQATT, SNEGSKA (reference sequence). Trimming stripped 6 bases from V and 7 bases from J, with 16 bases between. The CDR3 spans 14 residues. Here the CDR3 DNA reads TGCAGTGCAGTACGGGGGGCGAGGAATTCACCCCTCCACTTT. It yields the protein CSAVRGARNSPLHF.

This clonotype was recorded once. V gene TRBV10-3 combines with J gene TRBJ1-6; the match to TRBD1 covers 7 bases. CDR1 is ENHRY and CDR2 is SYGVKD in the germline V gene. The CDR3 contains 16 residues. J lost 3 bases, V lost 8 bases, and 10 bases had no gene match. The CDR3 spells CAIAGTEINYNSPLHF. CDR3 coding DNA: TGTGCCATCGCGGGGACAGAGATAAACTATAATTCACCCCTCCACTTT.

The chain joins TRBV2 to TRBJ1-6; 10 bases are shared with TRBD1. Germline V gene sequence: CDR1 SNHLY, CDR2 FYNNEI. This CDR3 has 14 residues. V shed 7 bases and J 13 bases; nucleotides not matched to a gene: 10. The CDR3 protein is CASMLGTGVKPLHF. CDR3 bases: TGTGCCAGCATGCTCGGGACAGGGGTAAAGCCCCTCCACTTT.